This T cell receptor (beta chain) is from a study of blood T cell repertoires in COVID-19. Across the study: Samples of COVID-19 (acute and convalescent) were obtained from the United States, Italy and Spain. T cells, B-cell-depleted T cells, or PBMCs supplied cDNA or gDNA.

V lost 0 bases and J lost 0, with 5 bases in between. CDR1 is KGHSH, CDR2 LQKENI, per germline. The CDR3 contains 14 residues. In the original analysis: Amplifying reference gene primers gave estimates of nucleated cell counts. Data came from immunoSEQ multiplex PCR; TCRdb stores just in-frame clones and leaves some out. That table supplies the V and J calls and clone size; D and trimming were determined from the DNA. The data contain some 190,000 clones, 75% to 90% of them singletons. This TCR derives from a woman aged 55-69 years with acute or convalescent COVID-19. The genes are TRBV18 and TRBJ1-1; D uncertain. Sequencing was carried out using peripheral blood. CDR3 nucleotide sequence: TGTGCCAGCTCACCACCAGCCATGAACACTGAAGCTTTCTTT. It is translated as CASSPPAMNTEAFF.